One T cell receptor (beta chain) is described in this entry. Germline V gene data show CDR1 as MNHNS and CDR2 as SASEGT. This CDR3 has 14 residues. The ends were cut back, 0 bases at V and 6 bases at J, with 9 bases in the middle. The data originate from a study of T cell changes during pregnancy in multiple sclerosis. Here immunoSEQ multiplex PCR was the method, and the copy in TCRdb shows in-frame clones only, minus some. The sample yields nearly 70,000 clones, 90% to 95% seen once. The V call is TRBV6-1, the J call TRBJ2-1, with D possibly matching TRBD2 (5 bases). The material was peripheral blood, obtained in the second trimester of pregnancy. The receptor was derived from a female donor in good health, enrolled as a control in a pregnancy study. The CDR3 loop reads CASSEADFFNEQFF. In nucleotides, the CDR3 is TGTGCCAGCAGTGAAGCGGACTTTTTCAATGAGCAGTTCTTC.